This T cell receptor beta chain was recovered during a study of blood T cell repertoires in COVID-19. This CDR3 region has 15 residues. The junction had 3 bases not matched to a gene; V was cut back by 5 bases and J by 0 bases. Germline V gene lookup returns CDR1 SGHVS and CDR2 FQNEAQ. Authors' processing steps: Amplification of reference gene primers was used by the study to estimate nucleated cell counts. Assay: immunoSEQ multiplex PCR; the TCRdb copy retains only in-frame clones and omits some. V, J and clone size are taken as reported in that table, and D and trimming were inferred from the DNA itself. The sample shows about 200,000 clones, 80% to 90% of them seen only once. Cohort 3 recovered donors had two negative PCRs, clearance, or symptom resolution.

Sequencing was performed on PBMCs or T cells enriched from blood (not recorded which). V gene TRBV7-8 combines with J gene TRBJ2-5, with 10 nucleotides matching TRBD1. This sequence originates from a man aged 30 to 39 who had recovered from COVID-19. This CDR3 reads CASSQDRGYQETQYF. CDR3 DNA: TGTGCCAGCAGCCAGGACAGGGGGTACCAAGAGACCCAGTACTTC.